This is a list of T cell receptor beta chains from one sample in a study of technical replicates of blood from a few donors. Produced via immunoSEQ multiplex PCR; TCRdb's table is partial and in-frame only. Counted here are under 65,000 clones, approximately 86% occurring once; the ten biggest clones make up around 5.1%. The source material was PBMCs. The receptors here all came from a human donor in good health. Some clones in this sample may be carry-over from other donors' samples. The CDR3 runs from the conserved cysteine through the conserved F or W. A D gene is named only where the DNA matches it firmly. Expanded clones are given a class, and other clones once, few, many or no size at all.

v_gene	d_gene	len	abundance	j_gene	CDR3nt	CDR3aa
TRBV4-1	-	14	-	TRBJ1-2	TGCGCCAGCAGCCAAGACAACGGGATCTATGGCTACACCTTC	CASSQDNGIYGYTF
TRBV7-2	TRBD2	16	-	TRBJ2-5	TGTGCCAGCAGAGAGAATCCGGGACTAGCGTCAGAGACCCAGTACTTC	CASRENPGLASETQYF
TRBV7-2	TRBD2	17	-	TRBJ2-1	TGTGCCAGCAGCCGTTCCTCGGGACTAACATATTACAATGAGCAGTTCTTC	CASSRSSGLTYYNEQFF
TRBV7-7	TRBD2	16	-	TRBJ2-2	TGTGCCAGCAGCGGGACTAGCGGGAGTATCGCCGGGGAGCTGTTTTTT	CASSGTSGSIAGELFF
TRBV7-7	-	13	-	TRBJ1-1	TGTGCCAGCAGTATCCGGGTCGACACTGAAGCTTTCTTT	CASSIRVDTEAFF
TRBV2	TRBD2	15	-	TRBJ2-2	TGTGCCAGCAGTGAACAGGGCGCGGGAGCCGGGGAGCTGTTTTTT	CASSEQGAGAGELFF
TRBV5-1	TRBD1	17	once	TRBJ1-1	TGCGCCAGCAGCTCCGGACAGGGGCTAAACTGGAACACTGAAGCTTTCTTT	CASSSGQGLNWNTEAFF
TRBV5-8	-	13	-	TRBJ1-2	TGTGCCAGCACCTGGACAGTGAACTATGGCTACACCTTC	CASTWTVNYGYTF
TRBV7-9	-	14	-	TRBJ2-7	TGTGCCAGCAGCGACGCACAGGAGACCTACGAGCAGTACTTC	CASSDAQETYEQYF
TRBV19	TRBD1	13	once	TRBJ2-7	TGTGCCAGTAGCCCGGGACAGAAGTACGAGCAGTACTTC	CASSPGQKYEQYF
TRBV11-2	-	13	-	TRBJ2-2	TGTGCCAGCAGCTCCCTCAACACCGGGGAGCTGTTTTTT	CASSSLNTGELFF
TRBV6-1	-	15	-	TRBJ2-1	TGTGCCAGCAGTGACCATTACTTCTTAGTGAATGAGCAGTTCTTC	CASSDHYFLVNEQFF
TRBV5-6	-	12	-	TRBJ2-1	TGTGCCAGCAGCTTGGCTAGTCCTGAGCAGTTCTTC	CASSLASPEQFF
TRBV4-1	-	14	-	TRBJ1-4	TGCGCCAGCAGCCCAACAGGGTTCAATGAAAAACTGTTTTTT	CASSPTGFNEKLFF
TRBV11-2	TRBD2	18	few	TRBJ2-3	TGTGCCAGCAGCTTAGGGGGACTAGCGGGAGGTGGCGCAGATACGCAGTATTTT	CASSLGGLAGGGADTQYF
TRBV6-6	TRBD1	15	-	TRBJ2-7	TGTGCCAGCAGTTACGGGTACGGGACAGATTACGAGCAGTACTTC	CASSYGYGTDYEQYF
TRBV7-2	TRBD2	15	-	TRBJ2-2	TGTGCCAGCACCCCTAGCGGGAGGCGTCGGGGGGAGCTGTTTTTT	CASTPSGRRRGELFF
TRBV4-2	TRBD1	22	-	TRBJ2-5	TGTGCCAGCAGCCAAGCCCCGAACACCGGGACAGGGTTCGAACGGCCTCGGGAGACCCAGTACTTC	CASSQAPNTGTGFERPRETQYF
TRBV5-1	-	15	-	TRBJ2-1	TGCGCCAGCAGATACGTGGAGGACCTAAACAATGAGCAGTTCTTC	CASRYVEDLNNEQFF
TRBV6-1	TRBD1	13	-	TRBJ1-1	TGTGCCAGCAGCGACAGGGAAGAAGGTGAAGCTTTCTTT	CASSDREEGEAFF
TRBV5-6	TRBD1	13	once	TRBJ1-5	TGTGCCAGCAGCCCAGGGGGGCAACAGCCCCAGCATTTT	CASSPGGQQPQHF
TRBV4-3	TRBD1	13	-	TRBJ2-1	TGCGCCAGCGGGACAGGCCTATACAATGAGCAGTTCTTC	CASGTGLYNEQFF
TRBV5-1	TRBD2	15	-	TRBJ2-7	TGCGCCAGCAGCTTGGTGGCGGGGGGGAACTACGAGCAGTACTTC	CASSLVAGGNYEQYF
TRBV19	-	15	-	TRBJ2-7	TGTGCCAGTAGTATGGTGGGTGGGAGCTCCTACGAGCAGTACTTC	CASSMVGGSSYEQYF
TRBV19	-	12	-	TRBJ1-2	TGTGCCAGTAGGACAGACACCTATGGCTACACCTTC	CASRTDTYGYTF
TRBV2	-	14	once	TRBJ1-2	TGTGCCAGCAGTGAAGTCGTAGGGGTGGGTGGCTACACCTTC	CASSEVVGVGGYTF
TRBV6-6	-	12	-	TRBJ2-7	TGTGCCAGCAGTTACTCCATCTACGAGCAGTACTTC	CASSYSIYEQYF
TRBV19	TRBD1	14	-	TRBJ1-2	TGTGCCAGTAGCACAACCGGGACAGGTAACGGCTACACCTTC	CASSTTGTGNGYTF
TRBV7-9	-	13	-	TRBJ1-5	TGTGCCAGCAGCCCCACGGGCAATCAGCCCCAGCATTTT	CASSPTGNQPQHF
TRBV15	-	15	-	TRBJ2-7	TGTGCCACCAGCAGAGAGGTGACAGGTAGCGACGAGCAGTACTTC	CATSREVTGSDEQYF
TRBV6-5	TRBD1	14	-	TRBJ2-7	TGTGCCAGCAGGGCCCCGGGACAGGGGGCTCGGCAGTACTTC	CASRAPGQGARQYF
TRBV11-3	TRBD1	16	-	TRBJ1-4	TGTGCCAGCAGCCCGGGACAGGGCCCGGACGGGGAAAAACTGTTTTTT	CASSPGQGPDGEKLFF
TRBV5-1	-	16	-	TRBJ2-4	TGCGCCAGCAGCTTGGCCTTGTCTGGTGGGGCCAACATTCAGTACTTC	CASSLALSGGANIQYF
TRBV7-2	TRBD1	14	-	TRBJ1-2	TGTGCCAGCAGCTTAGACAGGGGCGGCTATGGCTACACCTTC	CASSLDRGGYGYTF
TRBV9	-	13	-	TRBJ2-2	TGTGCCAGCAGCATCCGAGGCACCGGGGAGCTGTTTTTT	CASSIRGTGELFF
TRBV9	-	14	-	TRBJ1-1	TGTGCCAGCAGCGTATATGGAGGGGCCGCTGAAGCTTTCTTT	CASSVYGGAAEAFF
TRBV12-5	-	15	-	TRBJ2-7	TGTGCTAGTGGCCCCACTGGACAAATAAGGAACGAGCAGTACTTC	CASGPTGQIRNEQYF
TRBV6-1	-	14	-	TRBJ1-1	TGTGCCAGCAGCACCGGACAGACTAACACTGAAGCTTTCTTT	CASSTGQTNTEAFF
TRBV6-5	-	14	-	TRBJ1-2	TGTGCCAGCAGTACCCCTGGAGGGAAAGTTGGCTACACCTTC	CASSTPGGKVGYTF
TRBV7-2	-	13	-	TRBJ2-4	TGTGCCAGCAGCCTCATGGGGCAAGACATTCAGTACTTC	CASSLMGQDIQYF
TRBV6-4	TRBD2	16	-	TRBJ2-2	TGTGCCAGCAGTGACTCTGGAGCGGGAGGTTCCGGGGAGCTGTTTTTT	CASSDSGAGGSGELFF
TRBV7-6	TRBD2	17	-	TRBJ2-7	TGTGCCAGCAGCCCAATGGGACTAGCGGGAGTGTACCACGAGCAGTACTTC	CASSPMGLAGVYHEQYF
TRBV14	-	14	-	TRBJ1-2	TGTGCCAGCAGCCAAGAGCTCCAGGGGACGGGCTACACCTTC	CASSQELQGTGYTF
TRBV11-1	-	12	-	TRBJ2-7	TGTGCCAGCAGTTACAGGGTAGGCGAGCAGTACTTC	CASSYRVGEQYF
TRBV6-6	TRBD1	14	-	TRBJ2-5	TGTGCCAGCACCGGGACAGGGAACCAAGAGACCCAGTACTTC	CASTGTGNQETQYF
TRBV5-6	-	15	-	TRBJ2-7	TGTGCCAGCAGCTTTGGCGGGCTTAGCTCCTACGAGCAGTACTTC	CASSFGGLSSYEQYF
TRBV5-1	-	12	-	TRBJ2-1	TGCGCCAGCAGCTTGTGGGGGGATGAGCAGTTCTTC	CASSLWGDEQFF
TRBV5-4	-	15	few	TRBJ1-1	TGTGCCAGCAGCTTGAGGGGGGGAGGGGCCACTGAAGCTTTCTTT	CASSLRGGGATEAFF
TRBV4-2	TRBD2	17	-	TRBJ2-1	TGTGCCAGCAGCCAAGAGTACGGGGGGGCTGCCTACAATGAGCAGTTCTTC	CASSQEYGGAAYNEQFF
TRBV5-4	-	14	-	TRBJ2-2	TGTGCCAGCAGCCTAACCACCAACACCGGGGAGCTGTTTTTT	CASSLTTNTGELFF
TRBV18	TRBD1	16	-	TRBJ2-7	TGTGCCAGCTCACGTGTTGCGGGACAGGGGCAATACGAGCAGTACTTC	CASSRVAGQGQYEQYF
TRBV5-1	-	14	-	TRBJ2-5	TGCGCCAGCAGCCCGAACGGAGGTTCGGAGACCCAGTACTTC	CASSPNGGSETQYF
TRBV30	-	15	-	TRBJ1-1	TGTGCCTGGAAGATCAGGGGAGTTCAGAACACTGAAGCTTTCTTT	CAWKIRGVQNTEAFF
TRBV7-3	-	15	once	TRBJ2-1	TGTGCCAGCAGCTTACGCGGGCCCACCTACAATGAGCAGTTCTTC	CASSLRGPTYNEQFF
TRBV2	TRBD1	15	-	TRBJ2-5	TGTGCCAGCAGTGTTATGGGGGCAGGGGGAGAGACCCAGTACTTC	CASSVMGAGGETQYF
TRBV4-3	-	17	-	TRBJ2-2	TGCGCCAGCAGCCAAGGGGGACGGACAGTTCATACCGGGGAGCTGTTTTTT	CASSQGGRTVHTGELFF
TRBV7-2	TRBD1	14	-	TRBJ1-2	TGTGCCAGCAGCGCCGACAGGGTGAACTATGGCTACACCTTC	CASSADRVNYGYTF